This TCR beta chain was found in a study of T-cell memory formation after mild COVID-19. 5'RACE primed from the constant segment yielded TCR alpha and TCR beta cDNA libraries bearing sample barcodes and UMIs. From the 5' RACE reads, TCRdb called clonotypes with MiXCR, one entry per CDR3 protein. The sample carries roughly 370,000 distinct CDR3 sequences, approximately 15% recorded once. A remark on this clonotype: What it recognizes is unknown.

Germline V CDR1 and CDR2: SGHRS, YFSETQ. This CDR3 comprises 14 residues. V gave up 7 bases and J gave up 0 bases, with 11 bases separating them. Study-level findings and limits: Second-wave clones peaking on day 37 lacked confirmed SARS-CoV-2 specificity. Clones that shrank (day 15 to 85) were balanced CD4/CD8, whereas later expanders leaned CD4+. Contracting CD4+ clones sat mainly in CM and EM; CD8+ in EMRA.

The sequence came from a man between 18 and 35 years old who had mild COVID-19 (a few samples of this study predate the infection). Cell type and time point are not known. Sequencing was carried out using PBMCs or a T cell subset sorted from them (not recorded which). The J gene is TRBJ1-3, the V gene TRBV5-1, with D perhaps TRBD1 (5 bases). For the CDR3, the DNA is TGCGCCAGCCAGCAGGGCCTCTCTGGAAACACCATATATTTT. Protein sequence: CASQQGLSGNTIYF.